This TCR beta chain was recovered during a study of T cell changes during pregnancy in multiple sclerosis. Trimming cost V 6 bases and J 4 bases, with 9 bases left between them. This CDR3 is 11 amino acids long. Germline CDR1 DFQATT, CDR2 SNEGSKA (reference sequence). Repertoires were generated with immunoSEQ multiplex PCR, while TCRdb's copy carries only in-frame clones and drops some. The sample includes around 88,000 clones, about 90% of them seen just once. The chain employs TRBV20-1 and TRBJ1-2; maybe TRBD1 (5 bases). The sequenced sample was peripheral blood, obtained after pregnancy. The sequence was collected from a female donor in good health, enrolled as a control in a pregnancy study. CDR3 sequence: CSAPGVYGYTF. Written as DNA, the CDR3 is TGCAGTGCCCCGGGGGTCTATGGCTACACCTTC.